The 4 T cell receptor beta chains presented below share a single source sample, sequenced in a study of response to subunit inactivated influenza vaccine. TCRdb reanalysed the RT-PCR reads using MiXCR and keeps one entry per CDR3 protein. This table has approximately 530,000 distinct CDR3 sequences, about 7.2% appearing once. The material sequenced was PBMCs from blood, taken about 23 months after vaccination. These receptors originate from a man between 45 and 75 years old who received an inactivated influenza vaccine.

There are many counts of this clonotype. The V call is TRBV29-1, the J call TRBJ2-1; D could derive from TRBD1 or TRBD2 (6 bases each). With 6 bases removed from V and 9 bases from J, the gap between germline ends came to 24 bases. The length of the CDR3 is 15 residues. The germline V gene encodes CDR1 SQVTM and CDR2 ANQGSEA. DNA of the CDR3: TGCAGCGTGGGGCTATCGACAGGAGGAGGGGGTGAGCAGTTCTTC. This gives the protein CSVGLSTGGGGEQFF.

This clonotype has at least ten counts. The chain is built from TRBV5-1 and TRBJ2-4, with TRBD1 identical over 9 bases. The germline gives CDR1 SGHRS, CDR2 YFSETQ. This CDR3 region has 17 residues. The V and J ends lost 4 bases and 8 bases, in that order; junction bases with no gene match: 16. This chain's CDR3 is CASSPLPTGTGWDIQYF. CDR3 DNA sequence: TGCGCCAGCAGCCCGCTACCTACCGGGACAGGGTGGGACATTCAGTACTTC.

This clonotype was counted between two and nine times. This sequence joins TRBV20-1 and TRBJ2-7; D remains ambiguous. Per the germline V gene, CDR1 is DFQATT and CDR2 is SNEGSKA (reference sequence). The CDR3 totals 12 residues. CDR3 coding DNA: TGCAGCGTCGGTCGTCCACTGTACGAGCAGTACTTC. Translating it yields CSVGRPLYEQYF.

Many counts were recorded for this clonotype. This chain connects TRBV25-1 to TRBJ1-4; D perhaps matches TRBD1 (6 bases). Germline V gene lookup returns CDR1 MGHDK and CDR2 SYGVNS. Trimming removed 6 bases at V and 6 bases at J, with 17 bases between. CDR3 size: 15 residues. CDR3 protein: CASSEGGFIYEKLFF. CDR3 DNA sequence: TGTGCCAGCAGCGAGGGGGGGTTCATTTATGAAAAACTGTTTTTT.